This T cell receptor (beta chain) was profiled in a study of shared clonotypes between healthy human individuals. About the study: The plates for each donor numbered three CD4 naive, three CD4 memory, two CD8 naive and one CD8 memory.

For this clone: What it recognizes is unknown.

The run depth of the assay was deep. TCRdb keeps only in-frame clones here, not all; method: immunoSEQ multiplex PCR. The data hold hundreds of thousands of clones, with roughly 96% observed a single time. The V end was cut by 3 bases, the J end by 8 bases, with 10 bases between. The CDR3 is 13 residues long. Germline-derived CDR1 and CDR2 are SGHTA and FQGNSA. Study-level points and caveats: The naive CD4 repertoires of a few donors were compared, and roughly 5% of clonotypes were shared.

Naive CD8 cells were CD45RO-negative, positively selected for CCR7, excluding terminally differentiated effector memory CD45RA+ cells. Those who donated, Caucasian adults without exception, all lived in Nashville, Tennessee. V and J are TRBV7-2 and TRBJ1-4; D ambiguous. Sequencing used naive CD8+ T cells sorted from blood. This receptor was identified in a man under 40 in good health. CDR3 sequence reads: CASSFRGREKLFF. CDR3 sequence (DNA): TGTGCCAGCAGCTTTCGGGGTCGCGAAAAACTGTTTTTT.